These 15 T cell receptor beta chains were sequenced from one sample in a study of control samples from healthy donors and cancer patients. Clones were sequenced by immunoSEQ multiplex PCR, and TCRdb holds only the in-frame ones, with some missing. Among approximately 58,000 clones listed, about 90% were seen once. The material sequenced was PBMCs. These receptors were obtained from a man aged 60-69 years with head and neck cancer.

The CDR3: CASSPPTFDRLHSPLHF. In nucleotides, the CDR3 is TGTGCCAGCAGCCCGCCTACCTTCGACAGGTTGCATTCACCCCTCCACTTT. The J gene is TRBJ1-6, the V gene TRBV28, with D perhaps TRBD1 (6 bases). There are 17 residues in the CDR3. The germline V and J ends were trimmed by 6 bases and 8 bases, with 23 bases remaining between them. Germline loops: CDR1 MDHEN, CDR2 SYDVKM.

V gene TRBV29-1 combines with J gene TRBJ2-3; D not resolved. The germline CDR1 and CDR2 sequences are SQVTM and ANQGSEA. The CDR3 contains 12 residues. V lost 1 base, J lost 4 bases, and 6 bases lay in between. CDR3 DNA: TGCAGCGTTGAAGGTGAGGCAGATACGCAGTATTTT. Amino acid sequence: CSVEGEADTQYF.

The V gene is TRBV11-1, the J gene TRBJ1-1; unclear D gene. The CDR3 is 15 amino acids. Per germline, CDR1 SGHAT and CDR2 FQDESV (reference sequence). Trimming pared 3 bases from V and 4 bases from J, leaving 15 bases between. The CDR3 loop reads CASSFLARGGTEAFF. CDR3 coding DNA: TGTGCCAGCAGCTTCCTTGCGCGGGGAGGCACTGAAGCTTTCTTT.

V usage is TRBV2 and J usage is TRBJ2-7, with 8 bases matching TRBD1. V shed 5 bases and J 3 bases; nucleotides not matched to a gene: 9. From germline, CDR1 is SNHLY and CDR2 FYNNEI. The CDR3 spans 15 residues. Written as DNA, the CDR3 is TGTGCCAGCAGTATTGACAGGGGTGTTGTCTACGAGCAGTACTTC. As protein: CASSIDRGVVYEQYF. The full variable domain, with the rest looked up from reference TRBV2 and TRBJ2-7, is EPEVTQTPSHQVTQMGQEVILRCVPISNHLYFYWYRQILGQKVEFLVSFYNNEISEKSEIFDDQFSVERPDGSNFTLKIRSTKLEDSAMYFCASSIDRGVVYEQYFGPGTRLTVT.

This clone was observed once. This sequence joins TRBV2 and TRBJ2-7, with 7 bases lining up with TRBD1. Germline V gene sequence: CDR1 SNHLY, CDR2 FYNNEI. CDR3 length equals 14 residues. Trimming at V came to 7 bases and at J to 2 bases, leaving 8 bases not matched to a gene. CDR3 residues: CASIRQGNTYEQYF. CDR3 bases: TGTGCCAGCATCCGACAGGGAAATACCTACGAGCAGTACTTC. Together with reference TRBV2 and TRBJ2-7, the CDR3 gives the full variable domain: EPEVTQTPSHQVTQMGQEVILRCVPISNHLYFYWYRQILGQKVEFLVSFYNNEISEKSEIFDDQFSVERPDGSNFTLKIRSTKLEDSAMYFCASIRQGNTYEQYFGPGTRLTVT.

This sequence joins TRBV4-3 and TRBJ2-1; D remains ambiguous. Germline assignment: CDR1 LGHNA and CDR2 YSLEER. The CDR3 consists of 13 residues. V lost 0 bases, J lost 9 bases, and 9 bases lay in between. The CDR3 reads CASSQETPREQFF. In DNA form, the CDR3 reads TGCGCCAGCAGCCAAGAAACCCCACGTGAGCAGTTCTTC.

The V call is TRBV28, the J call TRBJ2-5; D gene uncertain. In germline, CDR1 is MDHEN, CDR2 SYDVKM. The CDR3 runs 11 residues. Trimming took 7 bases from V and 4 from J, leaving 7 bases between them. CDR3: CASTSIETQYF. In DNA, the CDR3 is TGTGCCAGCACTTCTATAGAGACCCAGTACTTC.

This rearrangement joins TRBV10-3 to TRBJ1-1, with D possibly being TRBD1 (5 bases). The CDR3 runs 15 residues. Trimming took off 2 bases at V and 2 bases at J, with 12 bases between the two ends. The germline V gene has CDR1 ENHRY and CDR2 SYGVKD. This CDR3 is CAISERGPVNTEAFF. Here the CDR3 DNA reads TGTGCCATCAGTGAGAGGGGCCCAGTAAACACTGAAGCTTTCTTT.

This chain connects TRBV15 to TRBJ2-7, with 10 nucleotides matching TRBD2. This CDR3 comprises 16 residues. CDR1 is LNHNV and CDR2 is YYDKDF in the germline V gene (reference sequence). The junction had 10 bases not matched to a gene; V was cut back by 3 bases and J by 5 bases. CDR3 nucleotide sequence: TGTGCCACCAGCAGCCAAGAGCGGGGGGGTTTCCACGAGCAGTACTTC. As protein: CATSSQERGGFHEQYF.

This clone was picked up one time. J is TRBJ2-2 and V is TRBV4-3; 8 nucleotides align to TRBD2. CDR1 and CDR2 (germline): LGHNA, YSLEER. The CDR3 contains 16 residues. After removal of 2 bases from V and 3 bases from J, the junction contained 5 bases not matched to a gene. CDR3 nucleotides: TGCGCCAGCAGCCAAAGACCCGGGGGGGACACCGGGGAGCTGTTTTTT. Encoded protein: CASSQRPGGDTGELFF.

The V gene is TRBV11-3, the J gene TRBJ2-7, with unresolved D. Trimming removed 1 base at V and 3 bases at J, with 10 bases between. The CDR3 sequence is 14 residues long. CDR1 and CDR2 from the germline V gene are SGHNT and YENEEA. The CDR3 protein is CASSLAHSGYEQYF. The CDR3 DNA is TGTGCCAGCAGCTTAGCTCATTCCGGCTACGAGCAGTACTTC.

The DNA of the CDR3 is TGTGCCAGCAGCTTAGACCAATCCGGGACTGGCTCCTACAATGAGCAGTTCTTC. Protein: CASSLDQSGTGSYNEQFF. The V call is TRBV11-3, the J call TRBJ2-1, with a tentative D call TRBD2 (6 bases). There are 18 residues in the CDR3. Germline V gene lookup returns CDR1 SGHNT and CDR2 YENEEA. V gave up 0 bases and J gave up 0 bases, with 15 bases separating them.

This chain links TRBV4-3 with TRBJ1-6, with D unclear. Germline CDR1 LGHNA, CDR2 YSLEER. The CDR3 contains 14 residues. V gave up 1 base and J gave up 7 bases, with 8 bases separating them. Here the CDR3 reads CASSQGHPNSPLHF. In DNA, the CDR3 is TGCGCCAGCAGCCAAGGACACCCGAATTCACCCCTCCACTTT.

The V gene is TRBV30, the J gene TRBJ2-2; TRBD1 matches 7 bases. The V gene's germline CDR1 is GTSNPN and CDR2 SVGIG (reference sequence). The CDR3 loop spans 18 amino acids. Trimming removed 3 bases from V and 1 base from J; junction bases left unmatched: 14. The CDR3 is CAWSRLRGTAMNTGELFF. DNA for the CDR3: TGTGCCTGGAGCCGCCTGAGAGGGACAGCTATGAACACCGGGGAGCTGTTTTTT.

CDR3 sequence: CASSPRDKGIYGYTF. Here the CDR3 DNA reads TGTGCCAGCAGCCCCCGGGACAAGGGAATCTATGGCTACACCTTC. V gene TRBV3-1 (or the pseudogene TRBV3-2) combines with J gene TRBJ1-2; D may be TRBD1 (6 bases). The germline V gene has CDR1 LGHDT and CDR2 YNNKEL (reference sequence). This CDR3 region has 15 residues. V dropped 4 bases and J dropped 4 bases, with 16 bases sitting between them.